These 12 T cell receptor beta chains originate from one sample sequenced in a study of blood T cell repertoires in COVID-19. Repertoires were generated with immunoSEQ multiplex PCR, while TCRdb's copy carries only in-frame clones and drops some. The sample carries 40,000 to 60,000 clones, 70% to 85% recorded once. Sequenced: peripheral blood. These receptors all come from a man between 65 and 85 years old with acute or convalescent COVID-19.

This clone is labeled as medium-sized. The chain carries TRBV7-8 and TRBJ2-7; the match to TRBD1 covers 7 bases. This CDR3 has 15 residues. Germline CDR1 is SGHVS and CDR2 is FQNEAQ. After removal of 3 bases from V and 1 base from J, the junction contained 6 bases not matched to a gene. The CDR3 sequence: CASSFAQGPSYEQYF. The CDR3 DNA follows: TGTGCCAGCAGCTTTGCACAGGGGCCTTCCTACGAGCAGTACTTC.

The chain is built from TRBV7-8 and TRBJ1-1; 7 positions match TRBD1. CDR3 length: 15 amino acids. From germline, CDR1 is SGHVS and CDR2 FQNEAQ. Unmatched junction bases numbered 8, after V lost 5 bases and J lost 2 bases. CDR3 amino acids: CASSLLGQTNTEAFF. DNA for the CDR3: TGTGCCAGCAGCCTTTTGGGACAGACTAACACTGAAGCTTTCTTT.

The CDR3 sequence is CASSFTGGGGYTF. The CDR3 coding sequence is TGTGCCAGCAGCTTTACAGGGGGCGGTGGCTACACCTTC. This chain joins TRBV7-3 and TRBJ1-2; 9 bases align to TRBD1. The junction had 3 bases not matched to a gene; V was cut back by 3 bases and J by 7 bases. The CDR3 totals 13 residues. Germline V gene lookup returns CDR1 SGHTA and CDR2 FQGTGA.

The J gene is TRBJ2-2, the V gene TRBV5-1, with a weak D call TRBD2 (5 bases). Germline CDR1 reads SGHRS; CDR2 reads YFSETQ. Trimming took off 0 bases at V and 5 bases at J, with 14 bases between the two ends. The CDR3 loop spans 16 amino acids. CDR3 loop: CASSLDSAVGTGELFF. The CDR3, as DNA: TGCGCCAGCAGCTTGGATTCAGCGGTGGGGACCGGGGAGCTGTTTTTT.

For the CDR3, the DNA is TGCAGCGTTGCCAACACCGCGGGCTCCTACGAGCAGTACTTC. It codes for CSVANTAGSYEQYF. The chain has TRBV29-1 and TRBJ2-7; weak D call: TRBD2 (5 bases). Germline V gene sequence: CDR1 SQVTM, CDR2 ANQGSEA. V was trimmed by 4 bases and J by 0 bases, leaving 13 bases between them. The CDR3 spans 14 residues.

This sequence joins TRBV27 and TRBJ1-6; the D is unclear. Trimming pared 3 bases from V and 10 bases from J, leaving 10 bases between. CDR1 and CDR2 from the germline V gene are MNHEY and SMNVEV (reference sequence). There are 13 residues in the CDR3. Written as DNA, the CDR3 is TGTGCCAGCAGTTTTTGGGGAGAGTCACCCCTCCACTTT. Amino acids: CASSFWGESPLHF.

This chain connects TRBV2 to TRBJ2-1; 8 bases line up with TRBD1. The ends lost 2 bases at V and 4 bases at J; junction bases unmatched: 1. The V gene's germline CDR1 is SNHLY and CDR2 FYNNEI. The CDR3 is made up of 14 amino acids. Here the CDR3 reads CASSERQGYNEQFF. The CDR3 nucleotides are TGTGCCAGCAGTGAAAGACAGGGGTACAATGAGCAGTTCTTC.

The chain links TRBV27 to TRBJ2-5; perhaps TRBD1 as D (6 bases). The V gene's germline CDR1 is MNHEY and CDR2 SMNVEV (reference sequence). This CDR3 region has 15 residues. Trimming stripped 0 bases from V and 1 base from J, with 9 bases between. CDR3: CASSLSRGSQETQYF. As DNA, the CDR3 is TGTGCCAGCAGTTTATCGAGGGGGTCCCAAGAGACCCAGTACTTC.

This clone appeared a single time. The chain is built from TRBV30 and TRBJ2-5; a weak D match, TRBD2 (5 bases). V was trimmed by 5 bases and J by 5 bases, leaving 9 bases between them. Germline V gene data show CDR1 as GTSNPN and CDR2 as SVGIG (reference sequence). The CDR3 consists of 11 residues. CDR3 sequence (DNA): TGTGCCTGGTCGGGAATGGAGACCCAGTACTTC. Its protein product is CAWSGMETQYF.

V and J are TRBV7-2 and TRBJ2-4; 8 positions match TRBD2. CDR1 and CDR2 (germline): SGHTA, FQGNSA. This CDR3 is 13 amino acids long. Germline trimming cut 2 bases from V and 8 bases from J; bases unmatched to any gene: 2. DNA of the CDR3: TGTGCCAGCAGCTTATTCGGGGGGGACATTCAGTACTTC. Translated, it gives CASSLFGGDIQYF.

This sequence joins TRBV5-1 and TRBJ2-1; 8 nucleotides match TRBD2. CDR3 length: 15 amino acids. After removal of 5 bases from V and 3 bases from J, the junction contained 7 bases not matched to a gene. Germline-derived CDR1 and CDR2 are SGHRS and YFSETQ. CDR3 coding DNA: TGCGCCAGCAGGATGGCGGGAGGTAACTACAATGAGCAGTTCTTC. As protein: CASRMAGGNYNEQFF.

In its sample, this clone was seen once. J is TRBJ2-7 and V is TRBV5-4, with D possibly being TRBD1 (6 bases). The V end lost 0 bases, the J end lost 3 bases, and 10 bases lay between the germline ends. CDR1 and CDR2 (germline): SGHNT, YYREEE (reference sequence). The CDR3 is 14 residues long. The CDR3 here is CASSLVGQNYEQYF. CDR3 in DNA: TGTGCCAGCAGCTTGGTCGGACAGAACTACGAGCAGTACTTC. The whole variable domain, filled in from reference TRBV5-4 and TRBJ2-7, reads ETGVTQSPTHLIKTRGQQVTLRCSSQSGHNTVSWYQQALGQGPQFIFQYYREEENGRGNFPPRFSGLQFPNYSSELNVNALELDDSALYLCASSLVGQNYEQYFGPGTRLTVT.